Listed below are T cell receptor beta chains from one sample, sequenced in a study of T cell responses to AZD1222 COVID-19 vaccine. The table came from immunoSEQ multiplex PCR; TCRdb's copy has only in-frame clones and leaves some out. The repertoire includes 140,000 to 150,000 clones, just over 85% of them detected once, and approximately 4.7% sits in the top ten. This material consisted of peripheral blood, taken 28 days after the second AZD1222 dose. Source of these receptors: an adult who received the AZD1222 COVID-19 vaccine. The CDR3 runs from the conserved cysteine through the conserved F or W. D genes are given only for firm matches. Expanded clones get a size class; other rows say once, few or many, or leave the size out.

J gene | V gene | clone size | D gene | CDR3 protein | CDR3 DNA
TRBJ2-1 | TRBV7-8 | NA | NA | CASTPYSSSYNEQFF | TGTGCCAGCACCCCGTACTCCAGCTCCTACAATGAGCAGTTCTTC
TRBJ2-1 | TRBV10-1 | NA | NA | CASSEQVGDEQFF | TGCGCCAGCAGTGAACAGGTAGGGGATGAGCAGTTCTTC
TRBJ2-5 | TRBV5-1 | NA | NA | CASRRGERGETQYF | TGCGCCAGCAGGAGGGGGGAAAGGGGAGAGACCCAGTACTTC
TRBJ1-1 | TRBV3-1/TRBV3-2 | NA | TRBD1 | CASSRQRTGGMNTEAFF | TGTGCCAGCAGCCGTCAAAGGACAGGGGGAATGAACACTGAAGCTTTCTTT
TRBJ2-5 | TRBV5-4 | NA | NA | CASSLDGETQYF | TGTGCCAGCAGCTTGGATGGGGAGACCCAGTACTTC
TRBJ2-3 | TRBV2 | NA | TRBD2 | CASSEASSGISTDTQYF | TGTGCCAGCAGTGAAGCTTCTAGCGGGATCAGCACAGATACGCAGTATTTT
TRBJ2-7 | TRBV27 | NA | NA | CASSGGWEQYF | TGTGCCAGCAGCGGGGGATGGGAGCAGTACTTC
TRBJ2-7 | TRBV9 | NA | TRBD1 | CASSVGQGPFSYEQYF | TGTGCCAGCAGCGTAGGACAGGGCCCCTTCTCCTACGAGCAGTACTTC
TRBJ2-6 | TRBV19 | NA | NA | CASSPFPGANVLTF | TGTGCCAGTAGTCCTTTTCCTGGGGCCAACGTCCTGACTTTC
TRBJ2-5 | TRBV7-6 | NA | NA | CASSYPQEFQETQYF | TGTGCCAGCAGCTATCCTCAGGAGTTCCAAGAGACCCAGTACTTC
TRBJ1-5 | TRBV4-2 | NA | TRBD1 | CASSQVRDSQRPQHF | TGTGCCAGCAGCCAAGTGAGGGACAGCCAAAGGCCCCAGCATTTT
TRBJ1-1 | TRBV6-1 | few | NA | CASSEAWWLGSLAEAFF | TGTGCCAGCAGTGAAGCTTGGTGGTTAGGGTCCCTGGCTGAAGCTTTCTTT
TRBJ2-1 | TRBV10-3 | NA | NA | CATGAGGGSYNEQFF | TGTGCCACCGGGGCCGGGGGAGGCTCCTACAATGAGCAGTTCTTC
TRBJ2-3 | TRBV30 | NA | NA | CAWSTSSFSSTDTQYF | TGTGCCTGGAGTACCTCATCCTTCTCTAGCACAGATACGCAGTATTTT
TRBJ2-3 | TRBV9 | NA | NA | CASSLTTLAVVPTDTQYF | TGTGCCAGCAGCCTCACGACACTTGCGGTAGTCCCCACAGATACGCAGTATTTT
TRBJ1-2 | TRBV6-5 | NA | NA | CASSYRASYGYTF | TGTGCCAGCAGTTACCGGGCCAGCTATGGCTACACCTTC
TRBJ2-7 | TRBV28 | NA | TRBD1 | CASSFTGGTYEQYF | TGTGCCAGCAGTTTCACAGGGGGGACCTACGAGCAGTACTTC
TRBJ2-3 | TRBV11-3 | few | TRBD2 | CASSLGVAGADTQYF | TGTGCCAGCAGCCTGGGGGTAGCGGGGGCAGATACGCAGTATTTT
TRBJ2-1 | TRBV20-1 | NA | TRBD2 | CSASLLAGLIHNEQFF | TGCAGTGCTAGTCTCCTAGCGGGTTTAATACACAATGAGCAGTTCTTC
TRBJ2-3 | TRBV5-1 | NA | NA | CASSSGSSSTDTQYF | TGCGCCAGCAGCTCTGGGTCCAGTAGCACAGATACGCAGTATTTT
TRBJ2-1 | TRBV6-5 | NA | NA | CASSLATLNYNEQFF | TGTGCCAGCAGTTTGGCTACCCTGAATTACAATGAGCAGTTCTTC
TRBJ1-1 | TRBV20-1 | NA | NA | CSAPVAGEAFF | TGCAGTGCCCCGGTGGCGGGTGAAGCTTTCTTT
TRBJ2-1 | TRBV11-2 | NA | TRBD2 | CASSSSGNSYNEQFF | TGTGCCAGCAGCTCTAGCGGAAATAGCTACAATGAGCAGTTCTTC
TRBJ2-6 | TRBV5-1 | NA | NA | CASSSPTTPGANVLTF | TGCGCCAGCAGCTCCCCGACCACTCCTGGGGCCAACGTCCTGACTTTC
TRBJ1-1 | TRBV7-2 | NA | TRBD1 | CASSLGGPNTEAFF | TGTGCCAGCAGCCTAGGGGGCCCGAACACTGAAGCTTTCTTT
TRBJ2-5 | TRBV28 | NA | NA | CASSSPEETQYF | TGTGCCAGCAGTTCGCCCGAAGAGACCCAGTACTTC
TRBJ1-5 | TRBV27 | NA | TRBD1 | CASRQGWSGQPQHF | TGTGCCAGCCGACAGGGTTGGTCGGGGCAGCCCCAGCATTTT
TRBJ2-5 | TRBV7-7 | NA | NA | CASSQGGETQYF | TGTGCTAGCAGCCAAGGGGGGGAGACCCAGTACTTC
TRBJ1-5 | TRBV19 | few | NA | CASTGYNQPQHF | TGTGCCAGTACAGGGTACAATCAGCCCCAGCATTTT
TRBJ1-2 | TRBV28 | NA | TRBD1 | CASSLFPGQGYGYTF | TGTGCCAGCAGTTTATTTCCGGGACAGGGCTATGGCTACACCTTC
TRBJ1-2 | TRBV1 | NA | NA | CTSSQAGDDYGYTF | TGCACCAGCAGCCAAGCAGGGGACGACTATGGCTACACCTTC
TRBJ1-5 | TRBV7-9 | NA | NA | CASSFQNSNQPQHF | TGTGCCAGCAGCTTTCAGAATTCCAATCAGCCCCAGCATTTT
TRBJ2-6 | TRBV14 | NA | NA | CASSQLGVGANVLTF | TGTGCCAGCAGCCAACTGGGGGTTGGGGCCAACGTCCTGACTTTC
TRBJ1-1 | TRBV5-4 | NA | NA | CASSLEPDMNTEAFF | TGTGCCAGCAGCTTGGAGCCGGACATGAACACTGAAGCTTTCTTT
TRBJ2-7 | TRBV12-5 | NA | NA | CASGLVNWDITYEQYF | TGTGCTAGTGGTTTGGTAAATTGGGACATCACCTACGAGCAGTACTTC
TRBJ2-2 | TRBV6-1 | NA | NA | CASSEAPGQSRELFF | TGTGCCAGCAGTGAAGCGCCTGGACAGTCCCGGGAGCTGTTTTTT
TRBJ2-3 | TRBV29-1 | NA | TRBD2 | CSVEGLAGETDTQYF | TGCAGCGTTGAGGGACTAGCGGGAGAAACAGATACGCAGTATTTT
TRBJ2-3 | TRBV5-4 | NA | TRBD2 | CASSLGTSADTQYF | TGTGCCAGCAGCTTGGGGACTAGCGCAGATACGCAGTATTTT
TRBJ1-3 | TRBV4-2 | NA | NA | CASSPIGDTIYF | TGTGCCAGCAGCCCCATCGGGGACACCATATATTTT
TRBJ1-1 | TRBV9 | once | NA | CASSVQGLTEAFF | TGTGCCAGCAGCGTGCAGGGGTTGACTGAAGCTTTCTTT
TRBJ2-2 | TRBV14 | NA | NA | CASSQVAGLPGELFF | TGTGCCAGCAGCCAAGTAGCAGGGCTTCCCGGGGAGCTGTTTTTT
TRBJ2-7 | TRBV19 | NA | NA | CASNSGQGYYEQYF | TGTGCCAGTAACTCTGGGCAGGGATACTACGAGCAGTACTTC
TRBJ2-7 | TRBV28 | NA | NA | CASSLSKIGLGSYEQYF | TGTGCCAGCAGTTTGTCCAAGATAGGGCTGGGTTCTTACGAGCAGTACTTC
TRBJ1-4 | TRBV13 | NA | TRBD1 | CASSLWVTGPEKLFF | TGTGCCAGCAGCTTATGGGTGACAGGGCCTGAAAAACTGTTTTTT
TRBJ1-2 | TRBV29-1 | NA | NA | CSVRTRSYGYTF | TGCAGCGTACGAACAAGGAGCTATGGCTACACCTTC
TRBJ2-3 | TRBV5-1 | NA | TRBD2 | CASSLGNPPSGRTYTDTQYF | TGCGCCAGCAGCTTGGGAAACCCCCCTAGCGGGAGGACGTACACAGATACGCAGTATTTT
TRBJ2-5 | TRBV6-5 | NA | NA | CASGLMIQETQYF | TGTGCCAGTGGACTGATGATACAAGAGACCCAGTACTTC
TRBJ2-3 | TRBV2 | NA | TRBD1 | CASIPPGQGWDTQYF | TGTGCCAGCATCCCCCCGGGACAGGGGTGGGATACGCAGTATTTT
TRBJ1-4 | TRBV28 | NA | TRBD1 | CASSSDRGSEKLFF | TGTGCCAGCAGTTCTGACAGGGGCTCTGAAAAACTGTTTTTT
TRBJ2-2 | TRBV9 | NA | NA | CASSVVGGNTGELFF | TGTGCCAGCAGCGTAGTAGGAGGAAACACCGGGGAGCTGTTTTTT
TRBJ2-1 | TRBV7-9 | NA | NA | CASSLLPESRQFF | TGTGCCAGCAGCTTATTACCCGAGAGTCGGCAGTTCTTC
TRBJ2-5 | TRBV7-9 | NA | TRBD2 | CASSPTSRETQYF | TGTGCCAGCAGCCCGACTAGCAGGGAGACCCAGTACTTC
TRBJ2-1 | TRBV24-1 | NA | TRBD1 | CATSDPGQGLHEQFF | TGTGCCACCAGTGATCCGGGACAGGGGTTACATGAGCAGTTCTTC
TRBJ1-5 | TRBV9 | NA | TRBD1 | CASSPGQYSNQPQHF | TGTGCCAGCAGCCCGGGACAGTATAGCAATCAGCCCCAGCATTTT